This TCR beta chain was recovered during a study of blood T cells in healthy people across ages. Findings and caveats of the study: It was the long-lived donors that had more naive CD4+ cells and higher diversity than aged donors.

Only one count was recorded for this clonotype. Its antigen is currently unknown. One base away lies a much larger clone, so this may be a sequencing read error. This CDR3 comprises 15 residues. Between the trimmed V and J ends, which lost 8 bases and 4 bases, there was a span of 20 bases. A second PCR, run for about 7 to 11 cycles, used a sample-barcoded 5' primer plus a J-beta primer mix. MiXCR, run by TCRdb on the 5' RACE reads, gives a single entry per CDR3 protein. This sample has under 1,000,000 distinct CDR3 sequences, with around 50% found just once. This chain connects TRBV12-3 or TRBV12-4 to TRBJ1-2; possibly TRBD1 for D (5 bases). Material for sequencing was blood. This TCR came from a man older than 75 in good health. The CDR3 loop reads CASGQGGGARYGYTF. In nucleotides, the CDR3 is TGTGCCAGCGGTCAAGGTGGAGGGGCGCGCTATGGCTACACCTTC.